This passage covers 28 T cell receptor beta chains from one sample sequenced in a study of T cells after yellow fever vaccination. TCRdb reanalysed the 5' RACE reads using MiXCR and keeps one entry per CDR3 protein. The sample lists some 200,000 distinct CDR3 sequences, approximately 3.2% occurring once. Here the sequenced sample was CD4+ T cells sorted from PBMCs, taken 10 days after the yellow fever booster vaccination. The source is a man younger than 35 who received the YFV17D yellow fever vaccine.

This clonotype was seen only a few times. The chain employs TRBV5-1 and TRBJ1-1; D is unresolved. Germline V lookup: CDR1 SGHRS, CDR2 YFSETQ. V was shortened by 0 bases and J by 6 bases, with 9 bases between the two germline ends. The CDR3 runs to 13 residues. The CDR3 DNA reads as TGCGCCAGCAGCTTGGAACAGAATGCTGAAGCTTTCTTT. This translates into CASSLEQNAEAFF.

The table lists this clonotype with many counts. The J gene is TRBJ1-1, the V gene TRBV12-3 or TRBV12-4; a weak D match, TRBD1 (5 bases). The CDR3 sequence is 14 residues long. V lost 6 bases and J lost 1, with 12 bases in between. The CDR3 nucleotides are TGTGCCAGCAGCCCGGGACTGACGAACACTGAAGCTTTCTTT. It encodes CASSPGLTNTEAFF.

This chain joins TRBV30 and TRBJ2-2; 13 nucleotides match TRBD2. CDR1 is GTSNPN, CDR2 SVGIG, per germline (reference sequence). J lost 7 bases, V lost 8 bases, and 7 bases had no gene match. The CDR3 runs 14 residues. As DNA, the CDR3 is TGTGCCCGGGGACTAGCGGGGCCGGGCGGGGAGCTGTTTTTT. Residues: CARGLAGPGGELFF.

V usage is TRBV18 and J usage is TRBJ2-7, with D possibly being TRBD2 (7 bases). CDR1 is KGHSH, CDR2 LQKENI, per germline. Trimming cost V 2 bases and J 4 bases, with 15 bases left between them. The CDR3 length is 15 residues. CDR3: CASSPTAGEGYEQYF. In DNA form, the CDR3 reads TGTGCCAGCTCACCAACGGCAGGGGAGGGGTACGAGCAGTACTTC.

This rearrangement joins TRBV4-1 to TRBJ1-2; no clear D. The germline CDR1 and CDR2 sequences are MGHRA and YSYEKL. This CDR3 has 15 amino acids. Trimming cost V 2 bases and J 8 bases, with 18 bases left between them. CDR3 protein: CASSQPKKGVWGYTF. CDR3 sequence (DNA): TGCGCCAGCAGCCAACCCAAGAAGGGCGTCTGGGGCTACACCTTC.

This clonotype was seen ten or more times. V and J are TRBV20-1 and TRBJ2-7; 11 bases line up with TRBD2. The length of the CDR3 is 16 residues. CDR1 DFQATT and CDR2 SNEGSKA come from the germline V gene (reference sequence). V lost 1 base and J lost 2; bases outside the gene matches: 7. For the CDR3, the DNA is TGCAGTGCTAGAGGACAGGGACTAGCGGTGGCCTACGAGCAGTACGTC. It translates to CSARGQGLAVAYEQYV.

This clonotype occurred many times. This chain uses TRBV20-1 with TRBJ1-5, with 9 bases fitting TRBD1. J was trimmed by 7 bases and V by 3 bases; bases with no gene match: 1. The germline gives CDR1 DFQATT, CDR2 SNEGSKA (reference sequence). The CDR3 covers 12 residues. The chain's CDR3 is CSARGTGQPQHF. In nucleotides, the CDR3 is TGCAGTGCTAGGGGGACAGGGCAGCCCCAGCATTTT.

This clonotype was recorded at least ten times. V gene TRBV7-2 combines with J gene TRBJ1-2, with D possibly matching TRBD1 (5 bases). The CDR3 extends over 14 amino acids. V lost 2 bases, J lost 2 bases, and 9 bases lay in between. Germline lookup yields CDR1 SGHTA and CDR2 FQGNSA. CDR3 region: CASSLRRQNYGYTF. In DNA form, the CDR3 reads TGTGCCAGCAGCTTAAGGAGACAGAACTATGGCTACACCTTC.

This clonotype occurred many times. This chain connects TRBV4-3 to TRBJ2-1, with TRBD2 identical over 7 bases. J gave up 15 bases and V 3 bases, and 11 bases lay outside the gene matches. The CDR3 totals 13 residues. Germline-derived CDR1 and CDR2 are LGHNA and YSLEER. CDR3 protein: CASSQEKRGGRFF. The CDR3 DNA follows: TGCGCCAGCAGCCAGGAAAAACGGGGAGGGCGGTTCTTC.

This clonotype was seen ten or more times. The CDR3 sequence: CSAILRGVHNEQFF. CDR3 nucleotides: TGCAGTGCAATCTTAAGGGGGGTGCACAATGAGCAGTTCTTC. V gene TRBV20-1 combines with J gene TRBJ2-1, with D perhaps being TRBD1 or TRBD2 (6 bases each). The germline V gene has CDR1 DFQATT and CDR2 SNEGSKA (reference sequence). Trimming took off 6 bases at V and 5 bases at J, with 17 bases between the two ends. CDR3 length: 14 residues.

This clonotype was seen repeatedly, ten times or more. Written as DNA, the CDR3 is TGCGCCAGCAGCTACGGACAGGGGGGGTCACCCCTCCACTTT. Its translation: CASSYGQGGSPLHF. The chain uses TRBV5-1 and TRBJ1-6; 10 bases are shared with TRBD1. Germline trimming cut 3 bases from V and 10 bases from J; bases unmatched to any gene: 4. Germline lookup yields CDR1 SGHRS and CDR2 YFSETQ. This CDR3 region has 14 residues. The variable domain in full, with the rest retrieved from reference TRBV5-1 and TRBJ1-6, is KAGVTQTPRYLIKTRGQQVTLSCSPISGHRSVSWYQQTPGQGLQFLFEYFSETQRNKGNFPGRFSGRQFSNSRSEMNVSTLELGDSALYLCASSYGQGGSPLHFGNGTRLTVT.

This clonotype came up a few times. The chain has TRBV5-4 and TRBJ1-6; 9 bases are a match to TRBD1. Per the germline V gene, CDR1 is SGHNT and CDR2 is YYREEE (reference sequence). This CDR3 has 15 residues. The V and J ends lost 4 bases and 5 bases, in that order; junction bases with no gene match: 4. The CDR3 nucleotides read TGTGCCAGCAGCACCGGGACAGGGAATAATTCACCCCTCCACTTT. This encodes CASSTGTGNNSPLHF.

This clonotype has a handful of counts. The V gene is TRBV24-1, the J gene TRBJ2-1; TRBD2 is a possible D gene (6 bases). This CDR3 contains 16 residues. V was pared by 6 bases and J by 2 bases, with 16 bases between. Looked up from germline, CDR1 is KGHDR and CDR2 is SFDVKD. CDR3: CATSRSGTRPYNEQFF. In DNA, the CDR3 is TGTGCCACCAGTAGATCCGGGACTCGACCCTACAATGAGCAGTTCTTC.

This clonotype was counted a few times. V and J are TRBV4-1 and TRBJ1-4; D is undetermined. The CDR3 totals 15 residues. The V gene lost 4 bases and the J gene lost 4 bases, with 13 bases spanning the gap. From germline, CDR1 is MGHRA and CDR2 YSYEKL. The chain's CDR3 is CASSLPRTGNEKLFF. CDR3 sequence (DNA): TGCGCCAGCAGCCTTCCCCGGACCGGTAATGAAAAACTGTTTTTT.

This clonotype was seen ten or more times. The chain carries TRBV7-2 and TRBJ1-6, with D possibly TRBD1 on 5 matching bases. The germline gives CDR1 SGHTA, CDR2 FQGNSA. Trimming pared 1 base from V and 9 bases from J, leaving 13 bases between. The CDR3 length is 15 residues. The DNA for the CDR3 is TGTGCCAGCAGCTTAGGCTCCGGGACTACTTCACCCCTCCACTTT. This gives the protein CASSLGSGTTSPLHF.

The chain is built from TRBV29-1 and TRBJ1-1; 7 nucleotides match TRBD1. Looked up from germline, CDR1 is SQVTM and CDR2 is ANQGSEA. Trimming took 4 bases from V and 0 from J; bases not matched to a gene: 5. The CDR3 runs 14 residues. This CDR3 reads CSVGNRGMNTEAFF. DNA for the CDR3: TGCAGCGTTGGTAACAGGGGCATGAACACTGAAGCTTTCTTT.

This clonotype was seen a few times. The V and J genes are TRBV20-1 and TRBJ1-6; D is uncertain. CDR1 and CDR2 from the germline V gene are DFQATT and SNEGSKA (reference sequence). V gave up 0 bases and J gave up 4 bases, with 4 bases separating them. CDR3 length: 13 residues. CDR3 protein: CSAREIYNSPLHF. CDR3 sequence (DNA): TGCAGTGCTAGAGAAATATATAATTCACCCCTCCACTTT.

The table lists this clonotype with many counts. The chain couples TRBV6-2 or TRBV6-3 to TRBJ1-5; TRBD1 matches 10 bases. The length of the CDR3 is 16 residues. Looked up from germline, CDR1 is MNHEY and CDR2 is SVGEGT. Losses at the gene ends were 5 bases for V and 2 bases for J; bases not matched to a gene: 6. CDR3 in amino acids: CASSDTGQGGNQPQHF. The CDR3 coding sequence is TGTGCCAGCAGTGACACCGGACAGGGGGGCAATCAGCCCCAGCATTTT.

The chain carries TRBV20-1 and TRBJ2-5; D gene uncertain. The CDR3 sequence is 13 residues long. The germline V gene encodes CDR1 DFQATT and CDR2 SNEGSKA (reference sequence). With 5 bases removed from V and 1 base from J, the gap between germline ends came to 11 bases. The CDR3 is CSAVLGSQETQYF. CDR3 coding DNA: TGCAGTGCTGTTTTGGGATCCCAAGAGACCCAGTACTTC.

The chain has TRBV4-3 and TRBJ2-7, with 9 bases that match TRBD2. The CDR3 runs 16 residues. Germline CDR1 reads LGHNA; CDR2 reads YSLEER. The V gene end was trimmed by 0 bases and the J gene end by 2 bases; junction bases not matched to a gene: 5. This CDR3 reads CASSQELAGTPYEQYF. DNA of the CDR3: TGCGCCAGCAGCCAAGAGCTAGCGGGGACTCCCTACGAGCAGTACTTC.

This clonotype was picked up a small number of times. The CDR3 protein is CASSPRTGKATDTQYF. CDR3 in DNA: TGTGCCAGCAGCCCCAGGACAGGGAAAGCGACAGATACGCAGTATTTT. This chain connects TRBV12-3 or TRBV12-4 to TRBJ2-3; 8 bases agree with TRBD1. The CDR3 has 16 amino acids. J was trimmed by 3 bases and V by 6 bases; bases with no gene match: 11.

CDR3 in DNA: TGTGCCAGCAGCCCGAGGACAGTGAGATACGAGCAGTACTTC. Protein sequence: CASSPRTVRYEQYF. J is TRBJ2-7 and V is TRBV14; maybe TRBD1 (6 bases). The CDR3 sequence is 14 residues long. CDR1 and CDR2 from the germline V gene are SGHDN and FVKESK. V dropped 4 bases and J dropped 4 bases, with 14 bases sitting between them. The variable domain in full, with the rest retrieved from reference TRBV14 and TRBJ2-7, is EAGVTQFPSHSVIEKGQTVTLRCDPISGHDNLYWYRRVMGKEIKFLLHFVKESKQDESGMPNNRFLAERTGGTYSTLKVQPAELEDSGVYFCASSPRTVRYEQYFGPGTRLTVT.

The chain carries TRBV4-2 and TRBJ1-2; a weak D match, TRBD1 (5 bases). This CDR3 has 15 amino acids. V was shortened by 0 bases and J by 3 bases, with 11 bases between the two germline ends. Germline loops: CDR1 LGHNA, CDR2 YNFKEQ. CDR3 region: CASSQDRESYYGYTF. Here the CDR3 DNA reads TGTGCCAGCAGCCAAGACAGGGAGAGCTACTATGGCTACACCTTC.

The DNA of the CDR3 is TGCGCCAGCAGCTCAGCAGGGGCGCCTGGAAATGAGCAGTTCTTC. Its protein is CASSSAGAPGNEQFF. This chain links TRBV4-1 with TRBJ2-1; weak D call: TRBD1 (6 bases). The germline V gene has CDR1 MGHRA and CDR2 YSYEKL. This CDR3 is built from 15 residues. Deletions cut 5 bases from V and 7 bases from J, with 18 bases between.

This clonotype was observed once. The chain has TRBV19 and TRBJ2-5, with 10 bases aligning to TRBD2. The germline CDR1 and CDR2 sequences are LNHDA and SQIVND (reference sequence). V trimming: 4 bases; J trimming: 7 bases; junction bases outside the gene matches: 3. The CDR3 contains 13 residues. In DNA form, the CDR3 reads TGTGCCAGTAGTACCCGGACTAGCGGGACCCAGTACTTC. This sequence encodes CASSTRTSGTQYF.

The chain carries TRBV4-2 and TRBJ2-1; no clear D. The CDR3 length is 16 residues. Per the germline V gene, CDR1 is LGHNA and CDR2 is YNFKEQ. V lost 0 bases to trimming and J lost 7 bases, with 16 bases between them. The CDR3 protein is CASSQDSRVLWNEQFF. CDR3 bases: TGTGCCAGCAGCCAAGATAGTAGGGTTCTGTGGAATGAGCAGTTCTTC.

This clonotype was seen many times. The chain recombines TRBV9 with TRBJ2-5, with D tentatively TRBD2 (6 bases). V lost 4 bases to trimming and J lost 4 bases, with 14 bases between them. Germline assignment: CDR1 SGDLS and CDR2 YYNGEE. The CDR3 is 14 amino acids. CDR3 DNA sequence: TGTGCCAGCAGCCAACTAGCCTCAACAGAGACCCAGTACTTC. Translating gives CASSQLASTETQYF.

V and J are TRBV6-6 and TRBJ2-2; TRBD2 matches 9 bases. Germline loops: CDR1 MNHNY, CDR2 SVGAGI (reference sequence). This CDR3 comprises 16 residues. Trimming took 4 bases from V and 6 from J; bases not matched to a gene: 9. The CDR3 is CASSSPGGGVAGELFF. DNA of the CDR3: TGTGCCAGCAGTTCCCCGGGCGGGGGGGTGGCCGGGGAGCTGTTTTTT.